Listed below are T cell receptor beta chains from one sample, sequenced in a study of T-cell memory formation after mild COVID-19. TCRdb reprocessed the 5' RACE reads with MiXCR, giving one entry per CDR3 protein. The profile shows over 350,000 distinct CDR3 sequences, less than 25% of them singletons. What was sequenced was PBMCs or a T cell subset sorted from them (not recorded which). These receptors all stem from an adult woman who had mild COVID-19 (a few samples of this study predate the infection). Cell type and time point are not known. The CDR3 runs from the conserved cysteine through the conserved F or W.

v_call	j_call	cdr3_aa
TRBV5-1	TRBJ2-3	CASSPGDSWSTDTQYF
TRBV24-1	TRBJ2-3	CATSDVKVRGTDTQYF
TRBV7-2	TRBJ2-3	CASSFGLASTDTQYF
TRBV11-3	TRBJ2-3	CASSLGPGQGAVTDTQYF
TRBV7-8	TRBJ2-2	CASSQGSRGTGELFF
TRBV7-8	TRBJ1-5	CASSSHVGGQPQHF
TRBV7-6	TRBJ2-5	CASSLSGRAQETQYF
TRBV7-8	TRBJ1-5	CASSLAVISYSNQPQHF
TRBV5-5	TRBJ2-7	CASSFDRSSYEQYF
TRBV24-1	TRBJ2-6	CATSDAGSGANVLTF
TRBV4-1	TRBJ1-2	CASSQVPPGQGARNYGYTF
TRBV12-3/TRBV12-4	TRBJ1-6	CASSLGRLPPLHF
TRBV21-1	TRBJ2-1	CASSPSGDSYNEQFF
TRBV12-3/TRBV12-4	TRBJ2-1	CASSLGTETSEQFF
TRBV3-1	TRBJ2-4	CASSQDPGGGKNIQYF
TRBV20-1	TRBJ2-1	CSASGVKGEQFF
TRBV19	TRBJ1-1	CASSGGTGAFF
TRBV24-1	TRBJ2-7	CATSDTYGEQYF
TRBV7-2	TRBJ1-2	CASSLGSQSGYTF
TRBV30	TRBJ1-1	CAFEGGGTEAFF
TRBV5-1	TRBJ1-2	CASSLEFGNGYTF
TRBV29-1	TRBJ2-4	CSVGKLAKNIQYF
TRBV12-3/TRBV12-4	TRBJ2-1	CASSVGGTVHNEQFF
TRBV29-1	TRBJ2-7	CSAGDRGLAYEQYF
TRBV6-6	TRBJ1-1	CASNGMNTEAFF
TRBV29-1	TRBJ2-3	CSVDTQGATDTQYF
TRBV6-5	TRBJ2-3	CASREGPGADTQYF
TRBV6-5	TRBJ1-2	CASSYSYRINYGYTF
TRBV7-9	TRBJ1-1	CASSFLQTEAFF
TRBV3-1	TRBJ2-7	CASSPVVGHASYEQYF
TRBV11-1	TRBJ1-2	CASSSDRGANYGYTF
TRBV2	TRBJ2-3	CASGTGDNTDTQYF
TRBV12-3/TRBV12-4	TRBJ2-7	CASSSYSGRRTYEQYF
TRBV16	TRBJ2-7	CASSQSTLAALVHEQYF
TRBV12-3/TRBV12-4	TRBJ1-2	CASSSGGAAAGYTF
TRBV9	TRBJ2-7	CASSVGTGGVEQYF
TRBV6-5	TRBJ2-7	CASSPRVLSYEQYF
TRBV6-2/TRBV6-3	TRBJ2-5	CASGPDLEETQYF
TRBV13	TRBJ2-5	CASSPGLAGVGETQYF